This T cell receptor (beta chain) was profiled in a study of T-cell reconstitution after alpha-beta-depleted transplantation in children. During its preparation, the TCRbeta library received unique molecular identifiers. One entry per CDR3 protein results from TCRdb running MiXCR on the PCR reads. The sample lists over 200,000 distinct CDR3 sequences; approximately 11% were seen once. V trimming: 0 bases; J trimming: 1 base; junction bases outside the gene matches: 2. Germline lookup yields CDR1 SGHRS and CDR2 YFSETQ. This CDR3 has 16 residues. At least ten counts were recorded for this clonotype. The TCR sequence derives from a child under two years old with acute myeloid leukemia, due to receive a stem cell transplant. The specimen was PBMCs, collected before TCRalphabeta/CD19-depleted stem cell transplant. V gene TRBV5-1 combines with J gene TRBJ2-5, with 11 bases lining up with TRBD2. This chain's CDR3 is CASSLVLAGGQETQYF. CDR3 DNA: TGCGCCAGCAGCTTGGTGCTAGCGGGAGGCCAAGAGACCCAGTACTTC.